Following are 32 T cell receptor beta chains from one sample sequenced in a study of T cell repertoires in cytomegalovirus infection. TCRdb re-derived calls from the reads in MiXCR, one entry per CDR3 protein. The table has roughly 860,000 distinct CDR3 sequences, around a third seen once. Antigens for these TCRs are unknown. The sample was cultured CD8+ T cells from PBMCs, taken from culture after CMV antigen stimulation. These receptors all come from a human donor in good health (CMV status not recorded). Some clones in this sample may be carry-over from other donors' samples.

J is TRBJ2-3 and V is TRBV9; D may correspond to TRBD1 or TRBD2 (7 bases each). Germline loops: CDR1 SGDLS, CDR2 YYNGEE. The CDR3 has 15 residues. Deletions cut 3 bases from V and 3 bases from J, with 14 bases between. CDR3 amino acids: CASSAGGGWTDTQYF. CDR3 sequence (DNA): TGTGCCAGCAGCGCAGGGGGAGGGTGGACAGATACGCAGTATTTT.

For this clonotype: A much bigger clone sits one base away, suggesting this may be a read error. This chain links TRBV12-3 or TRBV12-4 with TRBJ2-7; D is possibly TRBD1 (6 bases). The CDR3 length is 15 residues. Trimming pared 10 bases from V and 0 bases from J, leaving 19 bases between. The CDR3 DNA reads as TGTGCCAACAGATCAGGGGAGTCAGACTCCTACGAGCAGTACTTC. Amino acids: CANRSGESDSYEQYF.

This clonotype was seen only a few times. This chain uses TRBV6-6 with TRBJ2-7, with D maybe TRBD1 (6 bases). CDR3 length: 14 amino acids. The V gene lost 5 bases and the J gene lost 3 bases, with 14 bases spanning the gap. Germline loops: CDR1 MNHNY, CDR2 SVGAGI (reference sequence). The CDR3 here is CASSLQGVYYEQYF. CDR3 nucleotide sequence: TGTGCCAGCAGTCTACAGGGAGTATACTACGAGCAGTACTTC.

The chain is built from TRBV4-1 and TRBJ2-2, with D hard to call. The CDR3 is 15 residues long. The germline CDR1 and CDR2 sequences are MGHRA and YSYEKL. The V gene lost 4 bases and the J gene lost 5 bases, with 14 bases spanning the gap. This chain's CDR3 is CASSRSWEGTGELFF. CDR3 in DNA: TGCGCCAGCAGCCGAAGTTGGGAAGGGACCGGGGAGCTGTTTTTT.

The CDR3 nucleotides are TGTGCTAGTGGTCTACAGGGCCTCCGGGAGCTGTTTTTT. It codes for CASGLQGLRELFF. The chain recombines TRBV12-5 with TRBJ2-2; D perhaps matches TRBD1 (6 bases). With 5 bases removed from V and 9 bases from J, the gap between germline ends came to 13 bases. Per germline, CDR1 LGHNT and CDR2 FRNRAP. CDR3 length equals 13 residues. Using reference TRBV12-5 and TRBJ2-2 for the parts outside the CDR3, the full variable domain is DARVTQTPRHKVTEMGQEVTMRCQPILGHNTVFWYRQTMMQGLELLAYFRNRAPLDDSGMPKDRFSAEMPDATLATLKIQPSEPRDSAVYFCASGLQGLRELFFGEGSRLTVL.

This clonotype has ten or more counts. The V gene is TRBV7-6, the J gene TRBJ2-5, with unresolved D. V was shortened by 5 bases and J by 5 bases, with 9 bases between the two germline ends. Germline-derived CDR1 and CDR2 are SGHVS and FNYEAQ. This CDR3 spans 12 amino acids. The CDR3 is CASSRRAETQYF. The CDR3 region has the DNA TGTGCCAGCAGCCGAAGGGCGGAGACCCAGTACTTC. Full variable domain (rest looked up from reference TRBV7-6 and TRBJ2-5): GAGVSQSPRYKVTKRGQDVALRCDPISGHVSLYWYRQALGQGPEFLTYFNYEAQQDKSGLPNDRFSAERPEGSISTLTIQRTEQRDSAMYRCASSRRAETQYFGPGTRLLVL.

This clonotype was detected only a few times. The chain carries TRBV6-1 and TRBJ2-1; no clear D gene. V was trimmed by 3 bases and J by 8 bases, leaving 17 bases between them. The CDR3 has 15 residues. Germline V CDR1 and CDR2: MNHNS, SASEGT. CDR3 region: CASSETVPWIDEQFF. As DNA, the CDR3 is TGTGCCAGCAGTGAGACCGTTCCTTGGATCGATGAGCAGTTCTTC.

The rearrangement links TRBV7-6 to TRBJ1-1; D not resolved. V was trimmed by 11 bases and J by 1 base, leaving 23 bases between them. The V gene's germline CDR1 is SGHVS and CDR2 FNYEAQ. The CDR3 runs to 16 residues. The CDR3 sequence is CAGNHPRDKGNTEAFF. Here the CDR3 DNA reads TGTGCCGGCAACCATCCGCGAGATAAAGGGAACACTGAAGCTTTCTTT.

The chain combines TRBV7-6 with TRBJ2-1; TRBD2 might be the D (5 bases). The CDR3 sequence is 17 residues long. Per the germline V gene, CDR1 is SGHVS and CDR2 is FNYEAQ. Trimming took off 2 bases at V and 5 bases at J, with 19 bases between the two ends. CDR3 nucleotide sequence: TGTGCCAGCAGCTTATCAAGCGGCAAAACAGACAACAATGAGCAGTTCTTC. This sequence encodes CASSLSSGKTDNNEQFF.

The V call is TRBV9, the J call TRBJ1-1, with D uncertain. Germline V lookup: CDR1 SGDLS, CDR2 YYNGEE. Trimming pared 4 bases from V and 2 bases from J, leaving 12 bases between. The CDR3 spans 14 residues. CDR3 in DNA: TGTGCCAGCAGCCCCCGGACCATAAACACTGAAGCTTTCTTT. It is translated as CASSPRTINTEAFF.

This clonotype showed up many times. The chain combines TRBV7-8 with TRBJ2-2; 11 bases match TRBD1. Losses at the gene ends were 4 bases for V and 6 bases for J; bases not matched to a gene: 7. CDR3 length: 16 residues. Germline assignment: CDR1 SGHVS and CDR2 FQNEAQ. CDR3 nucleotides: TGTGCCAGCAGCTCGACCGGACAGGGGGCCTCCGGGGAGCTGTTTTTT. Translated, it gives CASSSTGQGASGELFF.

This clonotype was seen many times. Germline is not matched at one junction end, which may reflect a read error. The V and J genes are TRBV5-1 and TRBJ1-1; tentative D call: TRBD1 (5 bases). This CDR3 has 13 amino acids. CDR1 is SGHRS, CDR2 YFSETQ, per germline. The DNA of the CDR3 is TGTGCCAGCAGATCCACAGGGAACACTGAAGCTTTCTTT. Protein product: CASRSTGNTEAFF.

The chain carries TRBV25-1 and TRBJ2-7, with D hard to call. The CDR3 has 11 amino acids. Trimming removed 8 bases at V and 4 bases at J, with 9 bases between. The germline CDR1 and CDR2 sequences are MGHDK and SYGVNS. This CDR3 is CASVDGYEQYV. CDR3 in DNA: TGTGCCAGCGTAGACGGTTACGAGCAGTACGTC.

The chain employs TRBV5-6 and TRBJ1-2; 12 nucleotides match TRBD1. Germline CDR1 reads SGHDT; CDR2 reads YYEEEE. This CDR3 is built from 17 residues. J lost 6 bases, V lost 3 bases, and 12 bases had no gene match. The CDR3 bases are TGTGCCAGCAGCTGGGGACAGGGGGCGCCTCTGCCCGATGGCTACACCTTC. Translation gives CASSWGQGAPLPDGYTF.

The V gene is TRBV6-2 or TRBV6-3, the J gene TRBJ2-1; weak D call: TRBD1 (6 bases). The CDR3 sequence is 10 residues long. Trimming left V 10 bases short and J 8 bases short, with 9 bases between. Germline V gene data show CDR1 as MNHEY and CDR2 as SVGEGT. This CDR3 reads CATRGYEQFF. The CDR3 DNA is TGTGCCACCAGGGGATATGAGCAGTTCTTC.

Concerning this clonotype itself: A read error may be the cause here, since a much bigger clone is one base away. This chain links TRBV7-3 with TRBJ2-1; 7 nucleotides align to TRBD2. V lost 7 bases and J lost 0; bases outside the gene matches: 6. This CDR3 spans 15 amino acids. The germline V gene has CDR1 SGHTA and CDR2 FQGTGA. CDR3 sequence (DNA): TGTGCCAGCAACCAAGCGGGAAGCTCCTACAATGAGCAGTTCTTC. Translating it yields CASNQAGSSYNEQFF.

V and J are TRBV4-1 and TRBJ2-1; TRBD1 agrees at 7 bases. Trimming removed 2 bases from V and 4 bases from J; junction bases left unmatched: 5. The CDR3 contains 15 residues. From germline, CDR1 is MGHRA and CDR2 YSYEKL. The CDR3 loop is CASSQYRGGYNEQFF. The CDR3 bases are TGCGCCAGCAGCCAATACAGGGGTGGATACAATGAGCAGTTCTTC.

V usage is TRBV24-1 and J usage is TRBJ2-5; 11 bases align to TRBD2. The CDR3 is 15 residues long. Unmatched junction bases numbered 8, after V lost 10 bases and J lost 2 bases. Germline values: CDR1 KGHDR, CDR2 SFDVKD. CDR3 sequence reads: CATSSGGAWQETQYF. CDR3 nucleotide sequence: TGTGCCACGAGTAGCGGGGGGGCTTGGCAAGAGACCCAGTACTTC.

This sequence joins TRBV12-3 or TRBV12-4 and TRBJ2-1; D is ambiguous. V was clipped by 7 bases and J by 5 bases, with 15 bases between them. There are 14 residues in the CDR3. This CDR3 is CASTLDLNHNEQFF. In nucleotides, the CDR3 is TGTGCCAGCACCCTAGACCTTAACCACAATGAGCAGTTCTTC.

The chain recombines TRBV15 with TRBJ1-5; a possible D gene is TRBD1 (5 bases). The germline CDR1 and CDR2 sequences are LNHNV and YYDKDF (reference sequence). Deletions cut 5 bases from V and 5 bases from J, with 16 bases between. The CDR3 sequence is 15 residues long. CDR3 in amino acids: CATSAGRSLYQPQHF. The CDR3 nucleotides are TGTGCCACCAGCGCGGGACGCTCCCTCTATCAGCCCCAGCATTTT.

The chain is built from TRBV2 and TRBJ2-1, with D possibly being TRBD2 (5 bases). V gave up 5 bases and J gave up 6 bases, with 14 bases separating them. This CDR3 is built from 14 residues. The germline V gene has CDR1 SNHLY and CDR2 FYNNEI. The CDR3 sequence: CASSKSVRGNEQFF. CDR3 in DNA: TGTGCCAGCAGTAAGTCAGTTCGGGGCAATGAGCAGTTCTTC.

The V gene is TRBV4-1, the J gene TRBJ2-1, with D possibly TRBD2 on 5 matching bases. CDR1 is MGHRA and CDR2 is YSYEKL in the germline V gene. Trimming shortened V by 2 bases and J by 12 bases, and 14 bases separated the two germline ends. The CDR3 contains 13 residues. The CDR3 protein is CASSQSATGGQFF. CDR3 nucleotide sequence: TGCGCCAGCAGCCAATCGGCCACCGGAGGGCAGTTCTTC.

In the case of this clonotype: With a much larger clone just one base away, this may be a read error. The V gene is TRBV7-8, the J gene TRBJ1-1; possibly TRBD1 for D (6 bases). The CDR3 totals 13 residues. The germline gives CDR1 SGHVS, CDR2 FQNEAQ. CDR3 sequence: CTSSQGRGLEAFF. The CDR3 DNA is TGTACCAGCAGCCAGGGGCGAGGGCTTGAAGCTTTCTTT.

This clonotype was seen only a few times. This chain uses TRBV5-1 with TRBJ2-2; 10 bases map to TRBD2. The CDR3 runs to 18 residues. Germline CDR1 is SGHRS and CDR2 is YFSETQ. J lost 0 bases, V lost 2 bases, and 7 bases had no gene match. The CDR3 is CASSFASGGYSNTGELFF. As DNA, the CDR3 is TGCGCCAGCAGCTTCGCTAGCGGGGGATATTCGAACACCGGGGAGCTGTTTTTT.

This clonotype was counted once. The rearrangement joins TRBV20-1 to TRBJ1-6, with 7 bases fitting TRBD1. The germline CDR1 and CDR2 sequences are DFQATT and SNEGSKA (reference sequence). The CDR3 extends over 17 amino acids. The V and J ends lost 6 bases and 0 bases, in that order; junction bases with no gene match: 11. CDR3 sequence: CSANDRDRSSYNSPLHF. CDR3 in DNA: TGCAGTGCCAACGACAGGGACCGGAGCTCCTATAATTCACCCCTCCACTTT.

This chain connects TRBV27 to TRBJ1-4, with D tentatively TRBD1 (5 bases). Deletions cut 10 bases from V and 8 bases from J, with 14 bases between. CDR1 and CDR2 (germline): MNHEY, SMNVEV (reference sequence). The CDR3 sequence is 12 residues long. The DNA for the CDR3 is TGTGCCACCGGAAGGGGAGGGGAAAAACTGTTTTTT. This gives the protein CATGRGGEKLFF.

V and J are TRBV9 and TRBJ2-1; 9 positions match TRBD1. Germline V gene sequence: CDR1 SGDLS, CDR2 YYNGEE. CDR3 length: 15 residues. Trimming cost V 0 bases and J 4 bases; bases outside gene matches: 2. The chain's CDR3 is CASSVEDRGYNEQFF. The CDR3 nucleotides read TGTGCCAGCAGCGTAGAGGACAGGGGATACAATGAGCAGTTCTTC.

This clonotype was picked up many times. The CDR3 loop is CASSLSGSRGNTEAFF. In DNA form, the CDR3 reads TGTGCCAGCAGCTTAAGTGGCAGCCGGGGGAACACTGAAGCTTTCTTT. This chain joins TRBV7-3 and TRBJ1-1; D not certain. The germline V gene encodes CDR1 SGHTA and CDR2 FQGTGA. This CDR3 is built from 16 residues. V dropped 1 base and J dropped 1 base, with 13 bases sitting between them.

The table lists this clonotype with many counts. The rearrangement links TRBV11-2 to TRBJ2-1; 8 bases are shared with TRBD2. V shed 7 bases and J 7 bases; nucleotides not matched to a gene: 12. The length of the CDR3 is 15 residues. The germline gives CDR1 SGHAT, CDR2 FQNNGV. This CDR3 reads CASTRGAGVLNEQFF. The CDR3 DNA reads as TGTGCCAGCACCCGAGGAGCGGGGGTGTTGAATGAGCAGTTCTTC.

This clonotype came up many times. This sequence joins TRBV12-3 or TRBV12-4 and TRBJ2-2, with 11 bases lining up with TRBD1. The CDR3 sequence is 17 residues long. V shed 3 bases and J 6 bases; nucleotides not matched to a gene: 9. The CDR3 protein is CASSFGWGQGVAGELFF. The CDR3 DNA is TGTGCCAGCAGTTTTGGGTGGGGACAGGGGGTGGCCGGGGAGCTGTTTTTT.

This clonotype was observed a handful of times. This chain connects TRBV7-9 to TRBJ2-2, with D perhaps TRBD2 (6 bases). Trimming pared 0 bases from V and 6 bases from J, leaving 8 bases between. The CDR3 length is 14 residues. Germline lookup yields CDR1 SEHNR and CDR2 FQNEAQ (reference sequence). CDR3 bases: TGTGCCAGCAGCTTAGCGCCTAGCGCCGGGGAGCTGTTTTTT. It encodes CASSLAPSAGELFF.

This clonotype showed up just a few times. V and J are TRBV12-3 or TRBV12-4 and TRBJ1-2, with 8 nucleotides matching TRBD1. J gave up 4 bases and V 5 bases, and 12 bases lay outside the gene matches. This CDR3 comprises 16 residues. In nucleotides, the CDR3 is TGTGCCAGCAGTCCCGCGATGGGGACAGGCATCTATGGCTACACCTTC. Encoded protein: CASSPAMGTGIYGYTF.